This TCR beta chain was profiled in a study of blood T cell repertoires in COVID-19. Study-wide background: Whether acute or convalescent, the COVID-19 samples came from the United States, Italy and Spain. T cells, B-cell-depleted T cells, or PBMCs supplied cDNA or gDNA.

The V end lost 5 bases, the J end lost 3 bases, and 8 bases lay between the germline ends. The germline gives CDR1 LGHDT, CDR2 YNNKEL (reference sequence). CDR3 size: 12 residues. In the original workflow: Reference gene primer amplification gave nucleated cell count estimates. Libraries were prepared by immunoSEQ multiplex PCR; TCRdb keeps only in-frame clonotypes and omits some of them. D and trimming were read from the DNA, whereas the V and J calls and clone size are those reported in that table. The sample holds approximately 230,000 clones, about nine tenths seen once. Cohort assignment relied on participant-reported clinical history.

The source material was PBMCs or T cells enriched from blood (not recorded which). The TCR comes from a man aged 40-55 years who had recovered from COVID-19. The chain has TRBV3-1 (or the pseudogene TRBV3-2) and TRBJ2-7, with a possible D match to TRBD2 (5 bases). The CDR3 loop reads CASSARGYEQYF. Written as DNA, the CDR3 is TGTGCCAGCAGCGCCCGGGGCTACGAGCAGTACTTC.